What follows describes a single TCR beta chain. Its target is not known. Only in-frame clones appear in the TCRdb table, and some are missing; sequencing was by immunoSEQ multiplex PCR. Of about 120,000 clones listed, approximately 87% are singletons. These data belong to a study of T cell responses to AZD1222 COVID-19 vaccine. Findings of the study overall: Unmutated regions of variants are reportedly targeted by nearly half of spike-specific TCRs. In a largely white British group with more females than males, clonal diversity was possibly underestimated.

Germline V CDR1 and CDR2: SGHRS, YFSETQ. The CDR3 loop spans 16 amino acids. V lost 3 bases, J lost 0 bases, and 8 bases stayed unmatched. The chain employs TRBV5-1 and TRBJ1-1, with TRBD1 matching 7 bases. The source material was peripheral blood, sampled on day 0 of AZD1222 vaccination. The TCR was taken from an adult in good health. The CDR3 protein is CASSSRGGGMNTEAFF. The CDR3 nucleotides read TGCGCCAGCAGCTCCCGGGGAGGGGGCATGAACACTGAAGCTTTCTTT.